Presented here are 6 T cell receptor beta chains from one specimen sequenced in a study of blood T cells in healthy people across ages (dated by TCRdb to the mid-2010s). To prepare the library, 5' RACE was applied. The sequencer was an Illumina HiSeq 2500. The second PCR ran for roughly 7 to 12 cycles and used a J-beta primer mix along with a sample-barcoded 5' primer. Starting from the raw public reads, TCRdb applied fastp trimming at Q25, assembled clones with MiXCR and retained in-frame beta chains. Each entry merges the rows of one CDR3 protein and shows their most common DNA and genes. This sample has 1.2 million to 1.5 million distinct CDR3 sequences in its table, and approximately 63% of those were observed once. Roughly 7% of the sample comes from the top ten. Source material: blood. These receptors were taken from a man aged 18-30 years in good health.

This clonotype was seen a handful of times. The chain is built from TRBV20-1 and TRBJ2-7, with unresolved D. The CDR3 has 14 amino acids. V was clipped by 5 bases and J by 0 bases, with 14 bases between them. Germline V gene lookup returns CDR1 DFQATT and CDR2 SNEGSKA (reference sequence). The CDR3 DNA is TGCAGTGCTTCCGCACGACTTGACTCCTACGAGCAGTACTTC. Encoded protein: CSASARLDSYEQYF.

This rearrangement joins TRBV6-2 or TRBV6-3 to TRBJ1-2; no clear D gene. CDR1 and CDR2 (germline): MNHEY, SVGEGT. Trimming took 4 bases from V and 4 from J, leaving 7 bases between them. This CDR3 has 12 amino acids. As DNA, the CDR3 is TGTGCCAGCAGTTCCCCGGGCTATGGCTACACCTTC. It yields the protein CASSSPGYGYTF.

The chain uses TRBV12-3 or TRBV12-4 and TRBJ2-5, with 7 bases aligning to TRBD2. The CDR3 covers 14 residues. The trim removed 5 bases at V and 11 bases at J, leaving 14 bases unmatched. The CDR3 reads CASSALAEYNEQYF. CDR3 in DNA: TGTGCCAGCAGTGCGCTAGCGGAATACAATGAGCAGTACTTC.

This clonotype was picked up a small number of times. The gene calls are TRBV20-1 and TRBJ2-7; D unclear. The CDR3 is made up of 14 amino acids. Trimming took off 5 bases at V and 5 bases at J, with 19 bases between the two ends. CDR1 is DFQATT and CDR2 is SNEGSKA in the germline V gene (reference sequence). The CDR3, as DNA: TGCAGTGCTTGGCTTCGCGACAAAGATAACGAGCAGTACTTC. Translating it yields CSAWLRDKDNEQYF.

The chain joins TRBV20-1 to TRBJ1-5, with D uncertain. Trimming shortened V by 1 base and J by 4 bases, and 5 bases separated the two germline ends. Germline assignment: CDR1 DFQATT and CDR2 SNEGSKA (reference sequence). This CDR3 contains 12 residues. In DNA, the CDR3 is TGCAGTGCTAGAGCGGGGAATCAGCCCCAGCATTTT. This encodes CSARAGNQPQHF.

The chain recombines TRBV4-2 with TRBJ1-1; D not resolved. The germline CDR1 and CDR2 sequences are LGHNA and YNFKEQ. This CDR3 has 15 amino acids. V was shortened by 1 base and J by 5 bases, with 14 bases between the two germline ends. In nucleotides, the CDR3 is TGTGCCAGCAGCCAAGGGAAGGGAGTGGGGACTGAAGCTTTCTTT. It translates to CASSQGKGVGTEAFF.